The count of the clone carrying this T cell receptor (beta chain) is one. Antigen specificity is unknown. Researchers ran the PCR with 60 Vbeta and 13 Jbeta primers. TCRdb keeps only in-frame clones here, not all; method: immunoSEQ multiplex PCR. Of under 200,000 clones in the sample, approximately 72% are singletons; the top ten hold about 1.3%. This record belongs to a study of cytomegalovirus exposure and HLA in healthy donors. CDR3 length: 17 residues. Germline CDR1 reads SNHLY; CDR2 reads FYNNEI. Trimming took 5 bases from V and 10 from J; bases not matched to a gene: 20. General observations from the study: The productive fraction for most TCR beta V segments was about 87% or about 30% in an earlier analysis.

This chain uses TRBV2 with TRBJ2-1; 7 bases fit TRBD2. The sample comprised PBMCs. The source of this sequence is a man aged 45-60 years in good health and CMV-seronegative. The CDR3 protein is CASSPHQMRGLYDEQFF. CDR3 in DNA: TGTGCCAGCAGTCCCCACCAAATGAGGGGACTATACGACGAGCAGTTCTTC. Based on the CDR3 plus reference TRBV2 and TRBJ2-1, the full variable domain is EPEVTQTPSHQVTQMGQEVILRCVPISNHLYFYWYRQILGQKVEFLVSFYNNEISEKSEIFDDQFSVERPDGSNFTLKIRSTKLEDSAMYFCASSPHQMRGLYDEQFFGPGTRLTVL.